This T cell receptor beta chain originates from a study of shared clonotypes between healthy human individuals. Across the study: For every donor, three CD4 naive, three CD4 memory, two CD8 naive and one CD8 memory plates were used.

Study-level findings and limits: Naive subsets typically showed greater estimated richness than memory subsets.

The test was conducted at deep level. The protocol was immunoSEQ multiplex PCR, while the TCRdb copy is restricted to in-frame clones and leaves out a portion. The sample includes 2.3 million or so clones, approximately 93% of them seen just once. For this clone: Its antigen is still unknown.

The source material was naive CD4+ T cells from PBMCs. The subset: CD45RA+ positively selected. The TCR sequence derives from a man between 18 and 29 years old in good health. Some clones in this sample may be carry-over from other donors' samples.

CDR3 amino acids: CASSLRAGANVLTF. The CDR3 DNA is TGCGCCAGCAGCTTGAGAGCTGGGGCCAACGTCCTGACTTTC. V gene TRBV5-1 combines with J gene TRBJ2-6; D is undetermined. Trimming left V 1 base short and J 2 bases short, with 4 bases between. CDR3 size: 14 residues. Looked up from germline, CDR1 is SGHRS and CDR2 is YFSETQ.